This TCR beta chain was observed in a study of T cells after yellow fever vaccination. In its sample, this clonotype was seen a few times. Its antigen is not identified. TCRdb processed the 5' RACE reads anew with MiXCR; each CDR3 protein has one entry. The sample includes more than 350,000 distinct CDR3 sequences, roughly 12% of them seen just once. V was pared by 6 bases and J by 2 bases, with 8 bases of the junction left unmatched. The CDR3 consists of 15 residues. The V gene's germline CDR1 is MNHEY and CDR2 SVGAGI. Study-wide points: The booster saw the reappearance of most primary-vaccination clones (around 96% CD4, about 88% CD8).

The chain combines TRBV6-5 with TRBJ2-7; 9 bases are a match to TRBD1. The origin of this receptor is a man in his late teens or twenties who received the YFV17D yellow fever vaccine. Sequences were derived from PBMCs, sampled on the day of the first yellow fever vaccination. As DNA, the CDR3 is TGTGCCAGCAGCTTGGGACAGGGAATACCCTACGAGCAGTACTTC. Its translation is CASSLGQGIPYEQYF.